This T cell receptor (beta chain) originates from a study of CD8 T cells in ankylosing spondylitis. Germline-derived CDR1 and CDR2 are SGHTA and FQGNSA. The junction had 6 bases not matched to a gene; V was cut back by 2 bases and J by 5 bases. This CDR3 region has 16 residues. Study-wide points: Apparently characteristic of ankylosing spondylitis blood was a TCR beta motif (fewer than ten highly homologous variants). Reactive arthritis synovial fluid and blood were previously reported to contain some motif variants.

This clonotype was observed at least ten times. The antigen is undetermined. TCRdb ran MiXCR on the 5' RACE reads and lists one entry per CDR3 protein. Of approximately 220,000 distinct CDR3 sequences in the sample, roughly 24% were seen once. V and J are TRBV7-2 and TRBJ2-2; 9 nucleotides align to TRBD2. Sequencing used blood, either unsorted or a sorted T cell fraction (not recorded which). The sequence was collected from a male donor with ankylosing spondylitis or in good health (not recorded which). The CDR3 here is CASSLWASGKTGELFF. DNA of the CDR3: TGTGCCAGCAGCTTATGGGCTAGCGGGAAAACCGGGGAGCTGTTTTTT.